The TCR beta chain described here comes from a study of blood T cells in healthy people across ages. The CDR3 is 13 amino acids. Germline V gives CDR1 DFQATT, CDR2 SNEGSKA (reference sequence). V lost 6 bases to trimming and J lost 0 bases, with 11 bases between them. A J-beta primer mix and a sample-barcoded 5' primer were used in a second PCR of roughly 7 to 12 cycles. Each single sample gave us at least 2.5 million CDR3-containing paired-end reads. TCRdb re-called the 5' RACE reads with MiXCR, one entry per CDR3 protein. The table lists about 730,000 distinct CDR3 sequences, roughly 43% of them singletons.

Sequencing input: blood. V gene TRBV20-1 combines with J gene TRBJ1-1; D unresolved. The receptor was isolated from a woman in her sixties or seventies in good health. In nucleotides, the CDR3 is TGCAGTGCGAGGAAGAGCCTGAACACTGAAGCTTTCTTT. It encodes CSARKSLNTEAFF.